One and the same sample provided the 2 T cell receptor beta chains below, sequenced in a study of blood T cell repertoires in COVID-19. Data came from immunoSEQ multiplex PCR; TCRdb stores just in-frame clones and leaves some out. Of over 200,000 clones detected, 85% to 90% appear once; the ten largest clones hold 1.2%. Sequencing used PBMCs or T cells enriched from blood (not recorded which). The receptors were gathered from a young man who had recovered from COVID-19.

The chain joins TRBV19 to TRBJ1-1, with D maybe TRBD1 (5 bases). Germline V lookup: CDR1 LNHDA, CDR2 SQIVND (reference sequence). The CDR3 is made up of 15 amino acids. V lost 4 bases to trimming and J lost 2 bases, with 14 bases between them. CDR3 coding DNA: TGTGCCAGTAGTACCTTGGACATTTCAAACACTGAAGCTTTCTTT. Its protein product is CASSTLDISNTEAFF.

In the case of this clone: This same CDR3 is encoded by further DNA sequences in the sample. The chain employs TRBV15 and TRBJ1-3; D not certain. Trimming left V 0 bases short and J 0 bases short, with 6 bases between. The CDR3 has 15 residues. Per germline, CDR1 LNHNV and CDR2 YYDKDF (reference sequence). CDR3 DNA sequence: TGTGCCACCAGCAGAGATGCCAGCTCTGGAAACACCATATATTTT. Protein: CATSRDASSGNTIYF.